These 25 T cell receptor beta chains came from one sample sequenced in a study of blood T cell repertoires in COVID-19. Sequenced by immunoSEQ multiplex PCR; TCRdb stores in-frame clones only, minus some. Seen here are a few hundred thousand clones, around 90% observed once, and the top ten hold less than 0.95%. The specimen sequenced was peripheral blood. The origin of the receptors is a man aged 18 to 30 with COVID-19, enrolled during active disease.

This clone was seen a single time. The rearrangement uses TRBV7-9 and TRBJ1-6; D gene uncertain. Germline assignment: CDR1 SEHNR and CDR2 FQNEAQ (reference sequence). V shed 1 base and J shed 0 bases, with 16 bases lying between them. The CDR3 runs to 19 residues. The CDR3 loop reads CASSLEAGYSSSYNSPLHF. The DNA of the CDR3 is TGTGCCAGCAGCTTAGAGGCGGGGTATTCTAGCTCCTATAATTCACCCCTCCACTTT. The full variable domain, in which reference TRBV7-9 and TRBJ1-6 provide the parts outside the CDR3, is DTGVSQNPRHKITKRGQNVTFRCDPISEHNRLYWYRQTLGQGPEFLTYFQNEAQLEKSRLLSDRFSAERPKGSFSTLEIQRTEQGDSAMYLCASSLEAGYSSSYNSPLHFGNGTRLTVT.

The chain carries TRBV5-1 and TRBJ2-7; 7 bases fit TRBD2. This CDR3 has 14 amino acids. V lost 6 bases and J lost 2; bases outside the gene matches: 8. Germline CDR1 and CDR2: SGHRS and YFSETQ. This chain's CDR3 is CASKMTGTTYEQYF. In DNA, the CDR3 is TGCGCCAGCAAAATGACCGGGACTACCTACGAGCAGTACTTC.

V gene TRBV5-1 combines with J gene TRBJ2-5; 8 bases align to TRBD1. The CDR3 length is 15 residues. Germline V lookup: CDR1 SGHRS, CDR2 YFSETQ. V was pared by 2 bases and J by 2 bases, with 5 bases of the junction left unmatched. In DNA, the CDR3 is TGCGCCAGCAGCTTCCCAGGGGGCCGTCAAGAGACCCAGTACTTC. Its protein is CASSFPGGRQETQYF.

The CDR3 DNA is TGTGCCAGCTCACCAAAGGGACCCAGGGGCACCGGGGAGCTGTTTTTT. Protein product: CASSPKGPRGTGELFF. The V gene is TRBV18, the J gene TRBJ2-2; the D gene is possibly TRBD1 (6 bases). Deletions cut 2 bases from V and 4 bases from J, with 14 bases between. CDR3 length: 16 amino acids. In germline, CDR1 is KGHSH, CDR2 LQKENI.

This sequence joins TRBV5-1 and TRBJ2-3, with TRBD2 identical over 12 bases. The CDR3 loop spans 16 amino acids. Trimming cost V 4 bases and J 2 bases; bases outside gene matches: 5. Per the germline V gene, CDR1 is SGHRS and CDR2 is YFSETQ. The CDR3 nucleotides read TGCGCCAGCAGCCAGCTAGCGGGGGGGAACACAGATACGCAGTATTTT. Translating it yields CASSQLAGGNTDTQYF.

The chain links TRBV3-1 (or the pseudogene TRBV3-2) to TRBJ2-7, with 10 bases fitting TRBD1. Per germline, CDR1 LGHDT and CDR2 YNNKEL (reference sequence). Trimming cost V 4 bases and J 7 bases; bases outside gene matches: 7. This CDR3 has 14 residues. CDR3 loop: CASSPDRGLGEQYF. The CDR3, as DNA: TGTGCCAGCAGCCCCGACAGGGGGCTGGGAGAGCAGTACTTC.

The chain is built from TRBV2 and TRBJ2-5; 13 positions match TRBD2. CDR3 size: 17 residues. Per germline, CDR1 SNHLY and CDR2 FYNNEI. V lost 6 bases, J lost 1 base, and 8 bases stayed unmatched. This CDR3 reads CASSAGTSGALQETQYF. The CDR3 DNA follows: TGTGCCAGCAGCGCGGGGACTAGCGGGGCCCTCCAAGAGACCCAGTACTTC.

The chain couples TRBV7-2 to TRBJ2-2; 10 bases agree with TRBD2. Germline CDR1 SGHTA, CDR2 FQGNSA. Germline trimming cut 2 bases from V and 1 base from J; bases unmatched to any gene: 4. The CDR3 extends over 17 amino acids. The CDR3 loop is CASSLFSSGGNTGELFF. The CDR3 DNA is TGTGCCAGCAGCTTATTTTCTAGCGGGGGGAACACCGGGGAGCTGTTTTTT.

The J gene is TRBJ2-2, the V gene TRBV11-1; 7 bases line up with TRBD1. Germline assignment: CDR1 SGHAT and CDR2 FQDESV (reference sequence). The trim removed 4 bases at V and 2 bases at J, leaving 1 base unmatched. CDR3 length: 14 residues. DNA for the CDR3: TGTGCCAGCAGCTACAGGGGTAACACCGGGGAGCTGTTTTTT. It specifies CASSYRGNTGELFF.

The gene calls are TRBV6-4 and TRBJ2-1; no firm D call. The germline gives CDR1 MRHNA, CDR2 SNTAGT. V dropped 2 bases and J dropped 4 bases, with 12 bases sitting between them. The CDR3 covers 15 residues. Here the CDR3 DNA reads TGTGCCAGCAGTGACGGGCAAGACCCATACAATGAGCAGTTCTTC. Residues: CASSDGQDPYNEQFF.

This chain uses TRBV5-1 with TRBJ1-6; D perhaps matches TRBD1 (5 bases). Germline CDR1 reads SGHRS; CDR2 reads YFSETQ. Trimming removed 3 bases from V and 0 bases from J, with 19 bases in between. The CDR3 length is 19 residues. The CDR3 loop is CASSSEPQAGSSYNSPLHF. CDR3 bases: TGCGCCAGCAGCTCGGAGCCACAGGCGGGGAGCTCCTATAATTCACCCCTCCACTTT.

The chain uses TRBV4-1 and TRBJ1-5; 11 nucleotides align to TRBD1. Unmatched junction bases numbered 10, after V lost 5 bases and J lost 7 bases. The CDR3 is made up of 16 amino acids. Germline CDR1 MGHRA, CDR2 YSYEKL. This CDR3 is CASSTRTGGDGQPQHF. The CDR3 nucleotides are TGCGCCAGCAGCACCCGGACAGGGGGCGATGGACAGCCCCAGCATTTT.

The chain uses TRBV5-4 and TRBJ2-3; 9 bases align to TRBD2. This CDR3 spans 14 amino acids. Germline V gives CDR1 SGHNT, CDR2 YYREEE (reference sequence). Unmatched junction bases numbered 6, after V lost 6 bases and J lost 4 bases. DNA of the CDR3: TGTGCCAGCAACCCGGGACTAGCTTCAGATACGCAGTATTTT. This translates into CASNPGLASDTQYF.

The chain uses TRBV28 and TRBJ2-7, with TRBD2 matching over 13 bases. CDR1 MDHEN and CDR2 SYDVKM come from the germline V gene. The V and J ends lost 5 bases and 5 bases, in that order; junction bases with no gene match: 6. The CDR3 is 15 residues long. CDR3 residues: CASSLVTSGRDEQYF. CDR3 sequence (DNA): TGTGCCAGCAGTCTAGTAACTAGCGGGAGGGACGAGCAGTACTTC.

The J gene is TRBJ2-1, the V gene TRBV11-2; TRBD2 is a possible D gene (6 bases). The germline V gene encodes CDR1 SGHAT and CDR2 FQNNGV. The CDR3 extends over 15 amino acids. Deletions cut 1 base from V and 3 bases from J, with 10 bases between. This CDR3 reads CASSLGRGIYNEQFF. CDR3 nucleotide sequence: TGTGCCAGCAGCTTAGGTCGGGGGATCTACAATGAGCAGTTCTTC. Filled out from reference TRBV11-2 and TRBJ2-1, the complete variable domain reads EAGVAQSPRYKIIEKRQSVAFWCNPISGHATLYWYQQILGQGPKLLIQFQNNGVVDDSQLPKDRFSAERLKGVDSTLKIQPAKLEDSAVYLCASSLGRGIYNEQFFGPGTRLTVL.

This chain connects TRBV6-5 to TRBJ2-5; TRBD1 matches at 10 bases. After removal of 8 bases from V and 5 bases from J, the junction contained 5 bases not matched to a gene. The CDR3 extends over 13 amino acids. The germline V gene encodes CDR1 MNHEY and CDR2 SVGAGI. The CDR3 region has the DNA TGTGCCAGCGAAGGACAGGGGGTGGAGACCCAGTACTTC. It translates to CASEGQGVETQYF.

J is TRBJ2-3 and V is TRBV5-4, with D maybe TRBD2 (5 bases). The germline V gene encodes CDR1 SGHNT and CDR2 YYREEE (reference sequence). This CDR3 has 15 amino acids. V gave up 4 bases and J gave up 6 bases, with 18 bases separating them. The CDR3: CASSRAGFRRDTQYF. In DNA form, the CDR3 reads TGTGCCAGCAGCCGGGCAGGATTCCGGAGGGATACGCAGTATTTT.

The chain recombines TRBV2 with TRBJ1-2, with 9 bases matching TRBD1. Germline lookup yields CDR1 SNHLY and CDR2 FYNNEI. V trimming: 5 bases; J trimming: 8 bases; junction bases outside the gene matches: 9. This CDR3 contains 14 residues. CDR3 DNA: TGTGCCAGCAGTTTTGCCGGGACAGGGAAAGGCTACACCTTC. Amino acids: CASSFAGTGKGYTF.

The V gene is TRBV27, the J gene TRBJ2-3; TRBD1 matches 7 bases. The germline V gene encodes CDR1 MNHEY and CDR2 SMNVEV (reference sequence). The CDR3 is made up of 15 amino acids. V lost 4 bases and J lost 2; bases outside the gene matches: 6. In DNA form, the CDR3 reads TGTGCCAGCAGTTCCCGACAGGGAGTCACAGATACGCAGTATTTT. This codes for CASSSRQGVTDTQYF.

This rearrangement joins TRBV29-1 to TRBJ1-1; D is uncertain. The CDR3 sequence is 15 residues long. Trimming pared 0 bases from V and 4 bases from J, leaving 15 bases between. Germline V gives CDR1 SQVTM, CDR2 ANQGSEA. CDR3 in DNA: TGCAGCGTTGAAGATTGGGCATTCTTCCGCACTGAAGCTTTCTTT. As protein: CSVEDWAFFRTEAFF.

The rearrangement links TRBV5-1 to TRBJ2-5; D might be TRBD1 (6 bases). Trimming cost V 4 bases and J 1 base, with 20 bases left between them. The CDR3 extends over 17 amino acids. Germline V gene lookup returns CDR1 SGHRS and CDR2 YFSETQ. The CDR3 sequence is CASSRGRGTPSQETQYF. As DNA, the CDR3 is TGCGCCAGCAGCCGGGGCAGGGGTACGCCTTCCCAAGAGACCCAGTACTTC.

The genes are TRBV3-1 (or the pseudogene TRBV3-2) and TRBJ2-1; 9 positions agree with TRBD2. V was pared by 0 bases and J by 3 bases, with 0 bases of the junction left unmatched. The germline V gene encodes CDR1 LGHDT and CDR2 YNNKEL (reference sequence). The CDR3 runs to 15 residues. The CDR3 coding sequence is TGTGCCAGCAGCCAAGAGACTAGCGGCTACAATGAGCAGTTCTTC. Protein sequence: CASSQETSGYNEQFF.

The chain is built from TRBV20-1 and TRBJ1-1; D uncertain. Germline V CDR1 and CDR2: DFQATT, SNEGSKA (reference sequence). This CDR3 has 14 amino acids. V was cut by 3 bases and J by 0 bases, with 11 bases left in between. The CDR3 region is CSASYQRLNTEAFF. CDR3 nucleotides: TGCAGTGCTAGTTACCAGCGACTGAACACTGAAGCTTTCTTT.

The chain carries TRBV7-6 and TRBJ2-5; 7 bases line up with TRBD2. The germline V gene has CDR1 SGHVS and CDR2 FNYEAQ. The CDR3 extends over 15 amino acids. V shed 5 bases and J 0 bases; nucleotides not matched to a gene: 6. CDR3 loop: CASSRYGGYQETQYF. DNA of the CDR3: TGTGCCAGCAGCCGGTACGGGGGGTACCAAGAGACCCAGTACTTC.

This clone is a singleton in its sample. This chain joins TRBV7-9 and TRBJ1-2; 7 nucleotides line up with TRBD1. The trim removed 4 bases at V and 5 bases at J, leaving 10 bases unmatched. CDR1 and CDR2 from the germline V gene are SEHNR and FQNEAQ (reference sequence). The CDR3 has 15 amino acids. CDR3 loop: CASSSWAAGGYGYTF. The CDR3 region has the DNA TGTGCCAGCAGCTCATGGGCGGCAGGGGGTTATGGCTACACCTTC.